The present entry profiles one T cell receptor beta chain with its context. Every sample had about 0.9-11 million cryopreserved PBMC in it before DNA extraction. The data were taken from a study of long-term antiretroviral therapy in people with HIV. The CDR3 length is 16 residues. Germline CDR1 reads SGHKS; CDR2 reads YYEKEE (reference sequence). Trimming left V 0 bases short and J 1 base short, with 13 bases between. Version v3.0 of the immunoSEQ assay ran at survey level. TCRdb's table, derived via immunoSEQ multiplex PCR, lists solely in-frame clones and lacks some. Among roughly 20,000 clones listed, around nine tenths were seen once.

The chain uses TRBV5-5 and TRBJ1-1; D is possibly TRBD1 (6 bases). Sample: unsorted PBMCs, taken 0.5 years after starting antiretroviral therapy. This clonotype was sampled from a man aged 40-50 years with HIV. The CDR3 here is CASSLAGGATNTEAFF. CDR3 nucleotide sequence: TGTGCCAGCAGCTTGGCCGGGGGGGCGACGAACACTGAAGCTTTCTTT.